One sample yielded the 23 T cell receptor beta chains listed below, sequenced in a study of prognosis after radiotherapy for stage I lung cancer. Two-round multiplex PCR amplified TCR beta CDR3 from genomic DNA. Primers targeting each individual TRBV and TRBJ gene were applied in first-round PCR. TCRdb fed the multiplex PCR reads into MiXCR, producing one record per CDR3 protein. The sample has about 27,000 distinct CDR3 sequences, 30% seen once. This sample comprised PBMCs, obtained before or after stereotactic body radiation therapy (not recorded which). These receptors came from a donor aged 50 or older with non-small cell lung cancer.

This clonotype was recorded at least ten times. The rearrangement joins TRBV28 to TRBJ1-2; 9 bases are a match to TRBD1. V shed 1 base and J 7 bases; nucleotides not matched to a gene: 7. CDR1 is MDHEN and CDR2 is SYDVKM in the germline V gene. The CDR3 is made up of 15 amino acids. This CDR3 reads CASSLLLGQGTGYTF. The CDR3 coding sequence is TGTGCCAGCAGTTTATTATTGGGACAGGGCACTGGCTACACCTTC.

This clonotype was seen at least ten times. The rearrangement joins TRBV30 to TRBJ2-3; D gene uncertain. V lost 4 bases to trimming and J lost 4 bases, with 9 bases between them. The CDR3 spans 12 residues. Germline CDR1 GTSNPN, CDR2 SVGIG (reference sequence). CDR3 bases: TGTGCCTGGACTAGAGTAGCAGATACGCAGTATTTT. Translation: CAWTRVADTQYF.

By proportion, this clonotype is medium-sized. The chain links TRBV5-1 to TRBJ1-6; 7 positions match TRBD1. V was clipped by 6 bases and J by 5 bases; unmatched bases: 5. Germline-derived CDR1 and CDR2 are SGHRS and YFSETQ. The CDR3 runs 14 residues. The CDR3: CASKGTDNNSPLHF. CDR3 nucleotide sequence: TGCGCCAGCAAAGGGACAGACAATAATTCACCCCTCCACTTT.

This chain connects TRBV5-1 to TRBJ2-3, with 7 bases that match TRBD2. The V gene's germline CDR1 is SGHRS and CDR2 YFSETQ. V shed 8 bases and J 5 bases; nucleotides not matched to a gene: 14. CDR3 length: 15 residues. CDR3 sequence reads: CASNIAGERRDTQYF. CDR3 coding DNA: TGCGCCAGTAATATAGCGGGTGAGAGGAGAGATACGCAGTATTTT. Full variable domain (outside the CDR3, taken from reference TRBV5-1 and TRBJ2-3): KAGVTQTPRYLIKTRGQQVTLSCSPISGHRSVSWYQQTPGQGLQFLFEYFSETQRNKGNFPGRFSGRQFSNSRSEMNVSTLELGDSALYLCASNIAGERRDTQYFGPGTRLTVL.

This clonotype occurred many times. The chain joins TRBV28 to TRBJ2-7, with TRBD2 as a possible D gene (5 bases). The V gene's germline CDR1 is MDHEN and CDR2 SYDVKM. This CDR3 is built from 15 residues. V was pared by 3 bases and J by 4 bases, with 16 bases between. This CDR3 is CASSFRVSAPYEQYF. The CDR3 nucleotides read TGTGCCAGCAGTTTTCGAGTTAGCGCGCCTTACGAGCAGTACTTC.

The chain uses TRBV20-1 and TRBJ2-3; 11 bases line up with TRBD2. Germline-derived CDR1 and CDR2 are DFQATT and SNEGSKA (reference sequence). The trim removed 2 bases at V and 4 bases at J, leaving 2 bases unmatched. The CDR3 runs to 14 residues. The CDR3 loop is CSARNSGRADTQYF. The CDR3 DNA sequence: TGCAGTGCTAGAAATAGCGGGAGGGCAGATACGCAGTATTTT.

Turning to this clonotype: A clone one base away is much larger, so this may be a read error. The chain has TRBV29-1 and TRBJ2-5; 12 bases line up with TRBD1. Germline V gene data show CDR1 as SQVTM and CDR2 as ANQGSEA. The J segment lost 5 bases and the V segment lost 1 base, leaving 5 bases of the junction unmatched. The CDR3 is made up of 15 amino acids. The DNA for the CDR3 is TGCAGCGTTGAAGGGGACAGGGGGCGGGCGGAGACCCAGTACTTC. The encoded protein is CSVEGDRGRAETQYF.

With regard to this clonotype: A read error is the likely source, as a far larger clone sits one nucleotide away. The genes are TRBV28 and TRBJ2-7; 11 bases are a match to TRBD2. The V gene's germline CDR1 is MDHEN and CDR2 SYDVKM. The ends lost 7 bases at V and 0 bases at J; junction bases unmatched: 2. The CDR3 is 14 amino acids. In DNA form, the CDR3 reads TGTGCCAGCACTAGCGGGGGGATCTCCTACGAGCAGTACTTC. Residues: CASTSGGISYEQYF.

This clonotype was observed many times. The chain uses TRBV30 and TRBJ2-5; D may be TRBD1 (6 bases). Trimming left V 5 bases short and J 2 bases short, with 9 bases between. The CDR3 is 12 residues long. Per germline, CDR1 GTSNPN and CDR2 SVGIG (reference sequence). The CDR3 nucleotides read TGTGCCTGGGGACAGACACAAGAGACCCAGTACTTC. Its protein is CAWGQTQETQYF.

This clonotype has just a few counts. A read error may explain this, as a much larger clone is one base away. V is TRBV9 and J is TRBJ1-2; possibly TRBD1 for D (6 bases). Germline CDR1 and CDR2: SGDLS and YYNGEE. This CDR3 contains 16 residues. The ends were cut back, 4 bases at V and 4 bases at J, with 20 bases in the middle. In nucleotides, the CDR3 is TGTGCCAGCAGCCCTTCTGGGGGGCCGGTAGTCTATGGCTACACCTTC. Its protein is CASSPSGGPVVYGYTF.

Turning to this clonotype: A much larger clone lies a single base off, so this may be a read error. The rearrangement uses TRBV6-4 and TRBJ1-5; D is unresolved. There are 13 residues in the CDR3. Germline V gene lookup returns CDR1 MRHNA and CDR2 SNTAGT. Trimming stripped 4 bases from V and 5 bases from J, with 9 bases between. The CDR3 bases are TGTGCCAGCAGTGCTGGGGTTTATCAGCCCCAGCATTTT. Its protein product is CASSAGVYQPQHF.

This clonotype has ten or more counts. J is TRBJ1-6 and V is TRBV5-1, with TRBD1 as a possible D gene (6 bases). This CDR3 is built from 15 residues. CDR1 is SGHRS and CDR2 is YFSETQ in the germline V gene. Trimming left V 4 bases short and J 7 bases short, with 15 bases between. The CDR3 DNA is TGCGCCAGCAGCCGGGAAGGACAGTTCAATTCACCCCTCCACTTT. This codes for CASSREGQFNSPLHF.

The chain joins TRBV28 to TRBJ2-7; the match to TRBD1 covers 8 bases. V was clipped by 6 bases and J by 0 bases; unmatched bases: 10. Per the germline V gene, CDR1 is MDHEN and CDR2 is SYDVKM. CDR3 size: 16 residues. The CDR3 DNA follows: TGTGCCAGCAGATCGCCCTGGGACAGGCTCTCCTACGAGCAGTACTTC. This codes for CASRSPWDRLSYEQYF.

In this sample, this clonotype turned up many times. The chain joins TRBV19 to TRBJ1-2, with D unresolved. V gave up 7 bases and J gave up 6 bases, with 12 bases separating them. The CDR3 contains 12 residues. Germline V gene sequence: CDR1 LNHDA, CDR2 SQIVND (reference sequence). The CDR3 DNA reads TGTGCCAGTACCGAGACTTATAATGGCTACACCTTC. Translation gives CASTETYNGYTF.

The chain links TRBV9 to TRBJ2-1; no definite D call. The CDR3 spans 12 residues. Trimming pared 4 bases from V and 4 bases from J, leaving 6 bases between. Germline loops: CDR1 SGDLS, CDR2 YYNGEE. CDR3 loop: CASSSRYNEQFF. The CDR3 DNA sequence: TGTGCCAGCAGCTCCCGTTACAATGAGCAGTTCTTC.

This clonotype is categorized as medium-sized. The rearrangement uses TRBV6-5 and TRBJ1-6; no firm D call. Trimming took 0 bases from V and 14 from J, leaving 23 bases between them. Germline CDR1 MNHEY, CDR2 SVGAGI. This CDR3 contains 17 residues. CDR3 DNA: TGTGCCAGCAGTTACTCGATGCCGGGATCCCTCTCGGTTTCCCTCCACTTT. Protein: CASSYSMPGSLSVSLHF.

About this clonotype: A much larger clone is a single base away; this may be a read error. This chain links TRBV3-1 with TRBJ2-1, with 11 positions matching TRBD2. The V gene end was trimmed by 6 bases and the J gene end by 1 base; junction bases not matched to a gene: 5. The CDR3 consists of 16 residues. The germline V gene has CDR1 LGHDT and CDR2 YNNKEL (reference sequence). CDR3 loop: CASRGLAAGSYNEQFF. CDR3 in DNA: TGTGCCAGCAGGGGACTAGCGGCAGGTTCCTACAATGAGCAGTTCTTC.

This clonotype was seen at least ten times. The gene calls are TRBV6-1 and TRBJ2-5; 9 positions match TRBD2. The CDR3 totals 16 residues. Germline CDR1 MNHNS, CDR2 SASEGT. V lost 3 bases to trimming and J lost 2 bases; unmatched junction nucleotides: 7. CDR3 protein: CASSEGLRGGQETQYF. DNA of the CDR3: TGTGCCAGCAGTGAGGGTTTGCGGGGGGGGCAAGAGACCCAGTACTTC.

This clonotype was picked up many times. The chain carries TRBV12-3 or TRBV12-4 and TRBJ2-1; TRBD2 is a possible D gene (8 bases). This CDR3 is built from 18 residues. V shed 5 bases and J shed 10 bases, with 30 bases lying between them. CDR3 sequence reads: CASSDRGGGWLAGPEQFF. The CDR3, as DNA: TGTGCCAGCAGTGATAGAGGGGGCGGATGGCTAGCGGGCCCCGAGCAGTTCTTC.

The chain recombines TRBV9 with TRBJ1-1, with unresolved D. Per germline, CDR1 SGDLS and CDR2 YYNGEE. V lost 4 bases and J lost 0, with 10 bases in between. The CDR3 runs 14 residues. CDR3 DNA sequence: TGTGCCAGCAGCACAACACAGATGAACACTGAAGCTTTCTTT. This codes for CASSTTQMNTEAFF.

This clonotype was counted many times. The chain has TRBV30 and TRBJ2-5; D might be TRBD2 (6 bases). Trimming removed 0 bases at V and 3 bases at J, with 8 bases between. The CDR3 has 13 residues. Germline V gene sequence: CDR1 GTSNPN, CDR2 SVGIG (reference sequence). The CDR3 here is CAWSVRGKETQYF. The CDR3 DNA reads as TGTGCCTGGAGTGTACGCGGGAAAGAGACCCAGTACTTC.

This clonotype was recorded at least ten times. The gene calls are TRBV30 and TRBJ1-2; D possibly corresponds to TRBD1 (5 bases). The CDR3 contains 13 residues. The germline V and J ends were trimmed by 3 bases and 1 base, with 9 bases remaining between them. Germline V gives CDR1 GTSNPN, CDR2 SVGIG (reference sequence). The DNA for the CDR3 is TGTGCCTGGAGCGCAGGGTTTAACTATGGCTACACCTTC. It specifies CAWSAGFNYGYTF.

The chain uses TRBV3-1 and TRBJ2-7; D not certain. In germline, CDR1 is LGHDT, CDR2 YNNKEL (reference sequence). Trimming left V 1 base short and J 4 bases short, with 5 bases between. This CDR3 comprises 12 residues. CDR3 sequence: CASSQGGYEQYF. CDR3 sequence (DNA): TGTGCCAGCAGCCAAGGGGGATACGAGCAGTACTTC.